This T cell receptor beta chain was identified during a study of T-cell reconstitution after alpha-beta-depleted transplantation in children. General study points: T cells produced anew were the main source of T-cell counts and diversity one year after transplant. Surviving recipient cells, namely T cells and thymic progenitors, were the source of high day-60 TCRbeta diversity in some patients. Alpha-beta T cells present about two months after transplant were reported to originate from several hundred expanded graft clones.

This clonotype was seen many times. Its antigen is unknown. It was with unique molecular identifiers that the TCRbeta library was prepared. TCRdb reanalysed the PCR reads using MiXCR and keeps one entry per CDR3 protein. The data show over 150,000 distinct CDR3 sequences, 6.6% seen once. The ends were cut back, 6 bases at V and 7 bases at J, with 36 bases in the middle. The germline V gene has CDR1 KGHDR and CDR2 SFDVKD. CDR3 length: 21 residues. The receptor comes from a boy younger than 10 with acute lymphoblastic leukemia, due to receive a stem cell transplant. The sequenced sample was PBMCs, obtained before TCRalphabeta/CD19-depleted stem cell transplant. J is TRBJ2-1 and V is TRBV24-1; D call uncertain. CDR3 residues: CATSPVEGSGFGPTTKNEQFF. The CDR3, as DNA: TGTGCCACCAGTCCCGTGGAAGGTAGTGGGTTCGGGCCCACTACGAAGAATGAGCAGTTCTTC.